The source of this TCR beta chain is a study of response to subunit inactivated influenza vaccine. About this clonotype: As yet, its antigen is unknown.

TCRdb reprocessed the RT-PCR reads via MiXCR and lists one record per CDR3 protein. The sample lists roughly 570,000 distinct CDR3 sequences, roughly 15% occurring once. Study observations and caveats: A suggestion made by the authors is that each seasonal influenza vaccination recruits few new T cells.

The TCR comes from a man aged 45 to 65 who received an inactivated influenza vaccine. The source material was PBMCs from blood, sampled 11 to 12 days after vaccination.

CDR3 nucleotides: TGTGCCAGCAGCCCCAGGGCGGGACTAGCGGGACACATGAGCACAGATACGCAGTATTTT. It specifies CASSPRAGLAGHMSTDTQYF. The chain uses TRBV7-3 and TRBJ2-3; 13 bases map to TRBD2. The J segment lost 0 bases and the V segment lost 5 bases, leaving 14 bases of the junction unmatched. This CDR3 region has 20 residues. The germline gives CDR1 SGHTA, CDR2 FQGTGA.